A selection of T cell receptor beta chains follows, all from one sample in a study of blood T cell repertoires in COVID-19. The method was immunoSEQ multiplex PCR; TCRdb's version includes in-frame clones alone and lacks a portion of them. The table records 90,000 to 150,000 clones, under 80% of them present only once. Material for sequencing was peripheral blood. The receptor source for this set is a man over 45 with acute or convalescent COVID-19. Both conserved end residues are part of each CDR3. The D gene is left open where the match is weak. A row's size may be missing; if present it is once, few, many or a size class.

NA	14	TRBD1	TRBJ2-5	TRBV7-9	CASSAGQGWETQYF	TGTGCCAGCAGCGCGGGACAGGGCTGGGAGACCCAGTACTTC
NA	16	NA	TRBJ1-3	TRBV5-5	CASSLEAASSGNTIYF	TGTGCCAGCAGCTTGGAGGCAGCGAGCTCTGGAAACACCATATATTTT
NA	15	TRBD2	TRBJ2-3	TRBV5-1	CASSPGGDGSDTQYF	TGCGCCAGCAGCCCCGGGGGGGATGGGTCAGATACGCAGTATTTT
NA	13	NA	TRBJ1-1	TRBV6-1	CASSEGENTEAFF	TGTGCCAGCAGTGAAGGCGAGAACACTGAAGCTTTCTTT
NA	15	TRBD2	TRBJ2-7	TRBV7-9	CASSLLAGGPGEQYF	TGTGCCAGCAGCTTACTAGCGGGGGGGCCTGGCGAGCAGTACTTC
NA	12	TRBD1	TRBJ2-7	TRBV5-6	CASSGQGYEQYF	TGTGCCAGCAGCGGACAGGGGTACGAGCAGTACTTC
NA	12	NA	TRBJ2-5	TRBV3-1/TRBV3-2	CASSRQQETQYF	TGTGCCAGCAGCCGTCAGCAAGAGACCCAGTACTTC
NA	15	TRBD2	TRBJ2-5	TRBV5-6	CASSPLAGGQETQYF	TGTGCCAGCAGCCCCTTAGCGGGGGGGCAGGAGACCCAGTACTTC
once	16	NA	TRBJ2-2	TRBV5-1	CASSQGTFANTGELFF	TGCGCCAGCAGCCAGGGTACTTTTGCGAACACCGGGGAGCTGTTTTTT
NA	14	NA	TRBJ2-2	TRBV4-1	CASKRALTTGELFF	TGCGCCAGCAAGAGGGCCCTCACCACCGGGGAGCTGTTTTTT
few	12	NA	TRBJ1-6	TRBV10-1	CASSVNNSPLHF	TGCGCCAGCAGCGTTAATAATTCACCCCTCCACTTT
NA	15	TRBD1	TRBJ1-2	TRBV5-1	CASSRDRNANYGYTF	TGCGCCAGCAGCAGGGACAGGAATGCTAACTATGGCTACACCTTC
NA	15	NA	TRBJ1-2	TRBV7-9	CASSQEGGIGYGYTF	TGTGCCAGCAGCCAGGAGGGCGGGATTGGCTATGGCTACACCTTC
NA	14	NA	TRBJ1-1	TRBV2	CASSEEGGDTEAFF	TGTGCCAGCAGTGAAGAGGGAGGGGACACTGAAGCTTTCTTT
NA	17	TRBD1	TRBJ1-5	TRBV19	CASSPRGRTGVDQPQHF	TGTGCCAGTAGTCCGAGAGGTAGGACAGGGGTCGATCAGCCCCAGCATTTT
few	14	TRBD2	TRBJ2-1	TRBV10-3	CAITAGGPRNEQFF	TGTGCCATCACTGCGGGGGGGCCTCGGAATGAGCAGTTCTTC
NA	17	TRBD2	TRBJ2-3	TRBV5-1	CASSPRLAGRAADTQYF	TGCGCCAGCAGCCCTAGACTAGCGGGAAGGGCCGCAGATACGCAGTATTTT
NA	15	NA	TRBJ2-7	TRBV28	CASTYSRGGSYEQYF	TGTGCCAGCACCTACTCGCGGGGAGGATCCTACGAGCAGTACTTC